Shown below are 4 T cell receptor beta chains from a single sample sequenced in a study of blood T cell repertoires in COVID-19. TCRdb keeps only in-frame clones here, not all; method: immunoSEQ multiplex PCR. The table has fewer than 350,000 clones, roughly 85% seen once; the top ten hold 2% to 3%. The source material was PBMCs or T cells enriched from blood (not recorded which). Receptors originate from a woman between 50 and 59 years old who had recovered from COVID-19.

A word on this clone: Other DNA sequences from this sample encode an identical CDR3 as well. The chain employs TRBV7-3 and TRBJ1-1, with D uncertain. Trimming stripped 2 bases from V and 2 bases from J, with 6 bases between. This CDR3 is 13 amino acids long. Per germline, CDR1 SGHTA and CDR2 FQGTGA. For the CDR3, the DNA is TGTGCCAGCAGCTTATCACTTAACACTGAAGCTTTCTTT. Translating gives CASSLSLNTEAFF.

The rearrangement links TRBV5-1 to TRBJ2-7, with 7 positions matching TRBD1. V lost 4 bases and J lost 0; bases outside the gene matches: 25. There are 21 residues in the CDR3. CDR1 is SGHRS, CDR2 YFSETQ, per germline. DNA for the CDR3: TGCGCCAGCAGCCCGTACCGAATCCGGGACAGTCCAAGGACCCGCTCCTACGAGCAGTACTTC. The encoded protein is CASSPYRIRDSPRTRSYEQYF.

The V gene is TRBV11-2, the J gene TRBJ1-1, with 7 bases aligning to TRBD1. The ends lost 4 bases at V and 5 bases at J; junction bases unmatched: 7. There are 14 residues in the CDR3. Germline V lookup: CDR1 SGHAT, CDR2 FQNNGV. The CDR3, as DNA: TGTGCCAGCAGCTCGACAGGGTGGATTACTGAAGCTTTCTTT. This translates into CASSSTGWITEAFF.

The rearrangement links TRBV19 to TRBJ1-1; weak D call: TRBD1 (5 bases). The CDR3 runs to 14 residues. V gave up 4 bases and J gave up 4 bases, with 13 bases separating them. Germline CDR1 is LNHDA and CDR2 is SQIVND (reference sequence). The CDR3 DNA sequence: TGTGCCAGTAGTAGGGGCAACATAGGCACTGAAGCTTTCTTT. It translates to CASSRGNIGTEAFF.